This T cell receptor (beta chain) comes out of a study of control samples from healthy donors and cancer patients. This clone was recorded only once. The CDR3 loop spans 16 amino acids. This table comes from immunoSEQ multiplex PCR, and its TCRdb copy is limited to in-frame clones, with some not included. The repertoire includes some 95,000 clones, around 88% of them detected once, and around 14% sits in the top ten. Sequencing used blood. J is TRBJ1-1 and V is TRBV21-1. TRBV21-1 is a listed pseudogene. This sequence was found in a man under 40 in good health. The CDR3 DNA reads TGTGCCAGCACCCGGAGAATGGGACGAATGAACACTGAAGCTTTCTTT. This codes for CASTRRMGRMNTEAFF.